This TCR beta chain was retrieved from a study of shared clonotypes between healthy human individuals. The V end was cut by 2 bases, the J end by 5 bases, with 16 bases between. The CDR3 is made up of 16 amino acids. Germline V gene lookup returns CDR1 MDHEN and CDR2 SYDVKM. Clones were sequenced by immunoSEQ multiplex PCR, and TCRdb holds only the in-frame ones, with some missing. The table includes over 700,000 clones, roughly 72% detected once. The specimen was memory CD4+ T cells sorted from blood. The subset here: CD45RA-negative fraction. This TCR was sampled from a woman aged 25 to 39 in good health. The chain carries TRBV28 and TRBJ2-1, with a weak D call TRBD2 (5 bases). Here the CDR3 reads CASSLGTSYINNEQFF. CDR3 DNA: TGTGCCAGCAGTTTAGGCACTAGTTATATCAACAATGAGCAGTTCTTC.